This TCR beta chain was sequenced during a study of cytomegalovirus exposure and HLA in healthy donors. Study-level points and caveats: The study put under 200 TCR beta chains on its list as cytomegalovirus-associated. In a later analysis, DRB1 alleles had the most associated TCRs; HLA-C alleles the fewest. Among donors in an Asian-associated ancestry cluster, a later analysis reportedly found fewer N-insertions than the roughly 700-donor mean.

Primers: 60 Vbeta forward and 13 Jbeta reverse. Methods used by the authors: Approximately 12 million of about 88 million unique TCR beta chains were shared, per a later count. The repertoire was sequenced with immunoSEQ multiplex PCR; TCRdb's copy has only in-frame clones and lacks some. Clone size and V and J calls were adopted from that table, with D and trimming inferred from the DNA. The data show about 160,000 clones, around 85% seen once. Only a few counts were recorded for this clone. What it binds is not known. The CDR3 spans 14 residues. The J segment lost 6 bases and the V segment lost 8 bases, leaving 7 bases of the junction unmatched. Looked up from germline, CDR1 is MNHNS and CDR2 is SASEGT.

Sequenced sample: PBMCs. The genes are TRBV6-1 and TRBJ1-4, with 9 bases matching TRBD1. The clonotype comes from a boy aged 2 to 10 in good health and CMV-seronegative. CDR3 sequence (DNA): TGTGCCAGCCGAAACAGGGGGCGGGATGAAAAACTGTTTTTT. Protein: CASRNRGRDEKLFF.